Presented here are 5 T cell receptor beta chains from one specimen sequenced in a study of T cells in narcolepsy. Repertoires were generated with immunoSEQ multiplex PCR, while TCRdb's copy carries only in-frame clones and drops some. The table records under 20,000 clones, 70% to 90% of them present only once. Sequencing was done on a sample of memory (CD45RA-) CD4+ T cells from blood. These receptors all come from a human donor in good health.

The chain recombines TRBV6-5 with TRBJ2-5, with 9 bases that match TRBD1. From germline, CDR1 is MNHEY and CDR2 SVGAGI. This CDR3 is built from 14 residues. Trimming removed 7 bases from V and 3 bases from J; junction bases left unmatched: 6. The CDR3 reads CASKQWTGEETQYF. The CDR3, as DNA: TGTGCCAGCAAGCAATGGACAGGGGAAGAGACCCAGTACTTC.

The DNA of the CDR3 is TGTGCCAGCAGCTTGTATGTTGGCGAGAACACTGAAGCTTTCTTT. It is translated as CASSLYVGENTEAFF. The V gene is TRBV5-8, the J gene TRBJ1-1; D call uncertain. This CDR3 is built from 15 residues. V was pared by 1 base and J by 1 base, with 11 bases between. Germline assignment: CDR1 SGHTS and CDR2 YDEGEE.

The chain links TRBV9 to TRBJ2-7; 8 bases line up with TRBD1. V gave up 3 bases and J gave up 0 bases; unmatched junction bases: 5. The CDR3 extends over 15 amino acids. CDR1 and CDR2 from the germline V gene are SGDLS and YYNGEE. In DNA form, the CDR3 reads TGTGCCAGCAGCGCCCGACAGGGGACCTCCTACGAGCAGTACTTC. Amino acids: CASSARQGTSYEQYF.

This chain uses TRBV30 with TRBJ2-2; 7 bases are a match to TRBD2. Germline V gene sequence: CDR1 GTSNPN, CDR2 SVGIG (reference sequence). The V segment lost 2 bases and the J segment 4 bases; nucleotides outside the gene matches: 10. This CDR3 comprises 16 residues. The CDR3 nucleotides read TGTGCCTGGAGTCCTAGCGGCCGCTGGGGCACCGGGGAGCTGTTTTTT. As protein: CAWSPSGRWGTGELFF.

The chain combines TRBV12-5 with TRBJ2-7; TRBD1 matches at 8 bases. Per the germline V gene, CDR1 is LGHNT and CDR2 is FRNRAP. The CDR3 has 15 residues. V trimming: 6 bases; J trimming: 1 base; junction bases outside the gene matches: 8. CDR3 DNA: TGTGCTAGTGGGCCGGACAGGGCTGGTTCCTACGAGCAGTACTTC. Translating gives CASGPDRAGSYEQYF.